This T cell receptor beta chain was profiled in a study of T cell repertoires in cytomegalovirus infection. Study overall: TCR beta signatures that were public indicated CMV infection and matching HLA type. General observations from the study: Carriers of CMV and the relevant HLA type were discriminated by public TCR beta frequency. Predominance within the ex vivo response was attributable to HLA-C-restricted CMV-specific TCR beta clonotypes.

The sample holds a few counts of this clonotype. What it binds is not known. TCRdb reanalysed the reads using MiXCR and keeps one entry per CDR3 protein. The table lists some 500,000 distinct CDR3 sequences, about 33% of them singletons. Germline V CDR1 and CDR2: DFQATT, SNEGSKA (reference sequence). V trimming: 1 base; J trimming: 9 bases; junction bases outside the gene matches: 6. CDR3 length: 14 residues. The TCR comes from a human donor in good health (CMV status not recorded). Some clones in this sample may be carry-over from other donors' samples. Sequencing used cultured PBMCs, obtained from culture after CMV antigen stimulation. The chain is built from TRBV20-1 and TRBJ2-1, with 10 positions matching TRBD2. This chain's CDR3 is CSARGLAGVSEQFF. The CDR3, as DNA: TGCAGTGCTAGAGGGCTAGCGGGAGTCAGTGAGCAGTTCTTC.